This TCR beta chain came from a study of cytomegalovirus exposure and HLA in healthy donors. A multiplex PCR was run with 60 Vbeta primers and 13 Jbeta primers. This table comes from immunoSEQ multiplex PCR, and its TCRdb copy is limited to in-frame clones, with some not included. The table records some 170,000 clones, about 81% of them present only once. Germline V CDR1 and CDR2: MNHEY, SMNVEV (reference sequence). Trimming removed 5 bases from V and 2 bases from J; junction bases left unmatched: 3. This CDR3 is 13 amino acids long. The sequence was obtained from a woman in her twenties or thirties in good health and CMV-seronegative. The V and J genes are TRBV27 and TRBJ2-7; 7 nucleotides line up with TRBD1. The sample taken for sequencing was PBMCs. The CDR3 reads CASSRGGPYEQYF. The CDR3, as DNA: TGTGCCAGCAGTCGAGGGGGCCCCTACGAGCAGTACTTC.